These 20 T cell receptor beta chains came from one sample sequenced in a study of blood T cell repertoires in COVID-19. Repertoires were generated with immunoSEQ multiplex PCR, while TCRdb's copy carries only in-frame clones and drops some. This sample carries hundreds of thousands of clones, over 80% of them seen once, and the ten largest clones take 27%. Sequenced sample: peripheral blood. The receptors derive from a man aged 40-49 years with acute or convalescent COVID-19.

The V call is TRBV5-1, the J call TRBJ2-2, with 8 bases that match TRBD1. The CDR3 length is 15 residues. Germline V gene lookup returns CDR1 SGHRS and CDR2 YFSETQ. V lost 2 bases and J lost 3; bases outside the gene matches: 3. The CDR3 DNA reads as TGCGCCAGCAGCTTAGGACAGGGTCACACCGGGGAGCTGTTTTTT. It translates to CASSLGQGHTGELFF.

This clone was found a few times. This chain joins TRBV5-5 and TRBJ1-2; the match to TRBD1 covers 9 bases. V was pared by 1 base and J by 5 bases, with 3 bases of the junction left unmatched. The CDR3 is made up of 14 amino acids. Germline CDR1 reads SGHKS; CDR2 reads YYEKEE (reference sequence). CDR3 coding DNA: TGTGCCAGCAGCTTGTATGGGACAGGGTATGGCTACACCTTC. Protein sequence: CASSLYGTGYGYTF.

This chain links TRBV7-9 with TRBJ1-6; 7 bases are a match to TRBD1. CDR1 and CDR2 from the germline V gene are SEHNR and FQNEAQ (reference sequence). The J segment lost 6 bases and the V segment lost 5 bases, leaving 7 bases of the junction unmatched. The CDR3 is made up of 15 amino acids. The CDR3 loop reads CASSPGGYVNSPLHF. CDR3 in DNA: TGTGCCAGCAGCCCAGGGGGATACGTTAATTCACCCCTCCACTTT.

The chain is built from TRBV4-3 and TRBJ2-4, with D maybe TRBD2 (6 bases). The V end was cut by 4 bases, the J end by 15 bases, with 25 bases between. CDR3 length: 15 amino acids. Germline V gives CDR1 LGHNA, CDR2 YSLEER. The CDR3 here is CASSPGGASSTPRYF. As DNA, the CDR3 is TGCGCCAGCAGCCCCGGAGGGGCCAGCTCCACTCCGAGGTACTTC.

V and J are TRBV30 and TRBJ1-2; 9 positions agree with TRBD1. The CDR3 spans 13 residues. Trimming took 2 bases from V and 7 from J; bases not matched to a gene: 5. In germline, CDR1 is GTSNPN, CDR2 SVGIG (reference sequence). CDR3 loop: CAWSTQGARGYTF. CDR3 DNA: TGTGCCTGGAGTACACAGGGGGCGCGTGGCTACACCTTC.

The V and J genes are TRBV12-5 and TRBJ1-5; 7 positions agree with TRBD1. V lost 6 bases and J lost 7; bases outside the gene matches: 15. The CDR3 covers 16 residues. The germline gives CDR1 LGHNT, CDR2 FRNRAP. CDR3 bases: TGTGCTAGTGGCCAGACAGGGCCTCAAACAGGGCAGCCCCAGCATTTT. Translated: CASGQTGPQTGQPQHF.

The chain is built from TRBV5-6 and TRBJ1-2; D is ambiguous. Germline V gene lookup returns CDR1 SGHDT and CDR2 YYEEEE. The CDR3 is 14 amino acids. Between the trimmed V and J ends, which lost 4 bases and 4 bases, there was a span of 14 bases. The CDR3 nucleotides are TGTGCCAGCAGCATTGACGAGCGGGTCTATGGCTACACCTTC. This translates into CASSIDERVYGYTF. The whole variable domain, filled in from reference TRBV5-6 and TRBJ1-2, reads DAGVTQSPTHLIKTRGQQVTLRCSPKSGHDTVSWYQQALGQGPQFIFQYYEEEERQRGNFPDRFSGHQFPNYSSELNVNALLLGDSALYLCASSIDERVYGYTFGSGTRLTVV.

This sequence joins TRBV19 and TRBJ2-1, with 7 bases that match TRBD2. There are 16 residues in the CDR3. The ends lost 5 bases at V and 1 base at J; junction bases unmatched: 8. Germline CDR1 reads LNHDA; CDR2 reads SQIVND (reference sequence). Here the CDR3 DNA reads TGTGCCAGTAGTTTCGCTAGCGGACGTTCCTACAATGAGCAGTTCTTC. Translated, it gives CASSFASGRSYNEQFF. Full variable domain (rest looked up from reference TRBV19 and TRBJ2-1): DGGITQSPKYLFRKEGQNVTLSCEQNLNHDAMYWYRQDPGQGLRLIYYSQIVNDFQKGDIAEGYSVSREKKESFPLTVTSAQKNPTAFYLCASSFASGRSYNEQFFGPGTRLTVL.

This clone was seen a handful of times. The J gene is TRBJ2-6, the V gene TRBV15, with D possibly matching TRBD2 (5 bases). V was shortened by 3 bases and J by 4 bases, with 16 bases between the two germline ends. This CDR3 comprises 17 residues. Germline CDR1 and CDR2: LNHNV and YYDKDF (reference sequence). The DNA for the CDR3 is TGTGCCACCAGCAGTCGAGGGTCCCTGATGGGGGCCAACGTCCTGACTTTC. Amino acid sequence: CATSSRGSLMGANVLTF.

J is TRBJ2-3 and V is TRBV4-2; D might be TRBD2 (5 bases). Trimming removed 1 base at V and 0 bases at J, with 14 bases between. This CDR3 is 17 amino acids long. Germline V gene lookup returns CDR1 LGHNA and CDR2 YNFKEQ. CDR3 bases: TGTGCCAGCAGCCAAGCCCAGCGGTCCCTAAGCACAGATACGCAGTATTTT. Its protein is CASSQAQRSLSTDTQYF.

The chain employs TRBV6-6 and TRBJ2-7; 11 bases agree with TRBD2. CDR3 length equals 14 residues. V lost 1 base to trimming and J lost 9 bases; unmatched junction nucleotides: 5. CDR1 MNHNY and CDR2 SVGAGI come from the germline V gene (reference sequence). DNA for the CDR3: TGTGCCAGCAGTTACTTAGCGGGAGGGGTTGTGCAGTACTTC. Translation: CASSYLAGGVVQYF.

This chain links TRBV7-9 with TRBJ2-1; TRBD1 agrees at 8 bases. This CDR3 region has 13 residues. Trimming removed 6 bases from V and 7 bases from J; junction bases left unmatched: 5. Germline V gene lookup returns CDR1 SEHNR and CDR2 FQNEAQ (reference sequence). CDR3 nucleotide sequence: TGTGCCAGCAGACCAGGGACAGGTAATGAGCAGTTCTTC. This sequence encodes CASRPGTGNEQFF. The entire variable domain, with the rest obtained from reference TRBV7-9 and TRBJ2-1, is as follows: DTGVSQNPRHKITKRGQNVTFRCDPISEHNRLYWYRQTLGQGPEFLTYFQNEAQLEKSRLLSDRFSAERPKGSFSTLEIQRTEQGDSAMYLCASRPGTGNEQFFGPGTRLTVL.

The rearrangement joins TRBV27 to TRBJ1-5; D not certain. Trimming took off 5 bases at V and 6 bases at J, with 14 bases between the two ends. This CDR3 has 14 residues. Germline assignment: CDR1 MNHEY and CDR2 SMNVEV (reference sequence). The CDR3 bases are TGTGCCAGCAGTCCCGGAGGCTACAGTCAGCCCCAGCATTTT. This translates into CASSPGGYSQPQHF.

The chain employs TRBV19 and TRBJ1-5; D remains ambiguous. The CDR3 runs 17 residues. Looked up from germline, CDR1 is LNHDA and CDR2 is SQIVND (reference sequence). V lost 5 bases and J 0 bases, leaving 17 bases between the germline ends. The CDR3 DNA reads TGTGCCAGTAGTCCTATAGCGGCACCCGCTAGCAATCAGCCCCAGCATTTT. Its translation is CASSPIAAPASNQPQHF. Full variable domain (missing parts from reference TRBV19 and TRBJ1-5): DGGITQSPKYLFRKEGQNVTLSCEQNLNHDAMYWYRQDPGQGLRLIYYSQIVNDFQKGDIAEGYSVSREKKESFPLTVTSAQKNPTAFYLCASSPIAAPASNQPQHFGDGTRLSIL.

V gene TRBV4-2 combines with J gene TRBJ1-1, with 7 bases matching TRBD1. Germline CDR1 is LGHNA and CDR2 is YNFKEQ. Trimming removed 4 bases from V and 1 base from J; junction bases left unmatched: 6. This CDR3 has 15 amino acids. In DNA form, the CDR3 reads TGTGCCAGCAGCCCTCGGACAGGAGGGAACACTGAAGCTTTCTTT. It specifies CASSPRTGGNTEAFF.

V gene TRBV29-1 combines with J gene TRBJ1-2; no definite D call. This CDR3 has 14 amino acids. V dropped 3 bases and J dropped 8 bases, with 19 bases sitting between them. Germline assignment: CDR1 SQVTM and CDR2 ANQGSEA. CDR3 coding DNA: TGCAGCGTTGACACCCGGCTCGACACCCGGGGCTACACCTTC. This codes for CSVDTRLDTRGYTF.

CDR3 amino acids: CASSAGTEVSYTF. The CDR3 coding sequence is TGTGCCAGCTCAGCGGGGACGGAAGTTAGCTACACCTTC. The gene calls are TRBV18 and TRBJ1-2, with D maybe TRBD1 (5 bases). The CDR3 is 13 amino acids. Trimming took off 5 bases at V and 9 bases at J, with 16 bases between the two ends. CDR1 and CDR2 (germline): KGHSH, LQKENI.

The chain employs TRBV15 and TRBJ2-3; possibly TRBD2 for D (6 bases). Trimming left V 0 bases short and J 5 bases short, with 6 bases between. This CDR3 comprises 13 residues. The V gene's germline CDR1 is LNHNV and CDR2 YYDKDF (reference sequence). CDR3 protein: CATSRDSGDTQYF. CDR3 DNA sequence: TGTGCCACCAGCAGAGATAGCGGAGATACGCAGTATTTT.

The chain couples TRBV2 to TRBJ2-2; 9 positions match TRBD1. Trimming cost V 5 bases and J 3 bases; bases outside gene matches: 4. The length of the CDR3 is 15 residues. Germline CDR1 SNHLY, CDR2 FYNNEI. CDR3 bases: TGTGCCAGCAGTTCCGGGACAGGGTACACCGGGGAGCTGTTTTTT. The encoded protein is CASSSGTGYTGELFF.

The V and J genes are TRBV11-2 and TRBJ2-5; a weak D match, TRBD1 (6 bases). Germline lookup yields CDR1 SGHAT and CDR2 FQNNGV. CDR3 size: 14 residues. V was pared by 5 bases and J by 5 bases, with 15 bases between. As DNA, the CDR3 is TGTGCCAGCAGCGTGGTGCGAGGGGGTGAGACCCAGTACTTC. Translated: CASSVVRGGETQYF.